A single TCR beta chain is shown here with its context. The data were taken from a study of control samples from healthy donors and cancer patients. V was shortened by 0 bases and J by 4 bases, with 12 bases between the two germline ends. The CDR3 runs 15 residues. Per germline, CDR1 SGDLS and CDR2 YYNGEE. This table comes from immunoSEQ multiplex PCR, and its TCRdb copy is limited to in-frame clones, with some not included. This repertoire shows around 64,000 clones, about 92% found once; its top ten account for around 5.5%. The chain carries TRBV9 and TRBJ2-3; possible D gene TRBD2, 5 bases. This receptor was obtained from a man aged 55 to 69 with colorectal cancer. Input material: PBMCs. In DNA, the CDR3 is TGTGCCAGCAGCGTAGACGGAGCGCGGGCAGATACGCAGTATTTT. Translated, it gives CASSVDGARADTQYF.